This TCR beta chain was identified during a study of blood T cells in healthy people across ages. Study conclusions and caveats: Donor CMV status, an unknown factor, possibly confounded changes in expanded clonotypes.

Every sample had a minimum of 6 million PBMCs isolated. Sample-barcoded 5' priming and a J-beta primer mix drove a second PCR of roughly 7 to 11 cycles. Every sample returned 3 million or more CDR3-containing paired-end reads. TCRdb reprocessed the 5' RACE reads with MiXCR, giving one entry per CDR3 protein. The sample contains about a million distinct CDR3 sequences, about 48% of which appear only once. This clonotype occurred a few times. Its antigen is undetermined. The specimen was blood. The TCR sequence derives from a young man in good health.

CDR3 residues: CASSQRDRAYNEQFF. The CDR3 coding sequence is TGTGCCAGCAGCCAAAGGGACAGGGCCTACAATGAGCAGTTCTTC. This chain joins TRBV4-2 and TRBJ2-1; 9 bases are shared with TRBD1. Per the germline V gene, CDR1 is LGHNA and CDR2 is YNFKEQ. This CDR3 has 15 residues. With 2 bases clipped from V and 2 bases from J, the junction kept 1 base outside the gene matches.